At least ten counts were recorded for the clone carrying this TCR beta chain. The data derive from a study of blood T cells in healthy people across ages. The V end lost 3 bases, the J end lost 3 bases, and 9 bases lay between the germline ends. Germline V CDR1 and CDR2: ENHRY, SYGVKD. This CDR3 is 13 amino acids long. The use of a sample-barcoded 5' primer and a J-beta primer mix characterized a second PCR of about 6 to 11 cycles. Via MiXCR, TCRdb re-called the 5' RACE reads, giving one row per CDR3 protein. Of 750,000 to 950,000 distinct CDR3 sequences listed, roughly 28% are singletons. This same sample was also taken into another study, of T cells of mothers and their children.

The sequenced material came from blood. The source is a woman aged 40 to 50 in good health. The gene calls are TRBV10-3 and TRBJ2-7; D may be TRBD1 (5 bases). The chain's CDR3 is CAISEQDLYEQYF. CDR3 coding DNA: TGTGCCATCAGTGAACAGGATCTCTACGAGCAGTACTTC.